These 24 T cell receptor beta chains originate from one sample sequenced in a study of beta chain features in type 1 diabetes. Sequencing targeted expressed TCRB transcripts, as all isolated RNA had been reverse transcribed. Generated by immunoSEQ multiplex PCR, the TCRdb table keeps only in-frame clones and is missing some. The table records 250,000 to 300,000 clones, about 8.5% of them present only once. The sequencing sample was made of central memory CD4+ T cells from blood. All receptors come from a woman under 30 in good health.

The chain recombines TRBV7-8 with TRBJ2-5; TRBD2 aligns across 7 bases. CDR1 is SGHVS, CDR2 FQNEAQ, per germline. CDR3 length equals 15 residues. Trimming took 3 bases from V and 2 from J; bases not matched to a gene: 6. CDR3 in DNA: TGTGCCAGCAGCTTCCATTTAGCGGGTCAAGAGACCCAGTACTTC. Amino acids: CASSFHLAGQETQYF.

This clone was observed a few times. The V call is TRBV4-2, the J call TRBJ2-1; 8 positions agree with TRBD1. V lost 4 bases to trimming and J lost 8 bases; unmatched junction nucleotides: 7. The germline V gene has CDR1 LGHNA and CDR2 YNFKEQ. There are 14 residues in the CDR3. Here the CDR3 reads CASSLRTGMDEQFF. DNA of the CDR3: TGTGCCAGCAGCCTAAGGACAGGGATGGATGAGCAGTTCTTC.

In its sample, this clone was seen once. The genes are TRBV7-2 and TRBJ2-7; D is possibly TRBD2 (6 bases). The CDR3 loop spans 14 amino acids. V was cut by 5 bases and J by 0 bases, with 11 bases left in between. CDR1 and CDR2 (germline): SGHTA, FQGNSA. CDR3 protein: CASSGSGSSYEQYF. CDR3 nucleotide sequence: TGTGCCAGCAGCGGAAGCGGGTCCTCCTACGAGCAGTACTTC.

This clone has more than one count but fewer than ten. The chain joins TRBV20-1 to TRBJ2-7; either TRBD1 or TRBD2 may supply D (6 bases each). This CDR3 is 11 amino acids long. Germline V gene lookup returns CDR1 DFQATT and CDR2 SNEGSKA (reference sequence). CDR3 DNA: TGCAGCGCACAGGGACTCTACGAGCAGTACGTC. Translation: CSAQGLYEQYV.

The chain carries TRBV29-1 and TRBJ1-1; 8 bases are shared with TRBD1. After removal of 6 bases from V and 4 bases from J, the junction contained 10 bases not matched to a gene. CDR3 length: 14 residues. Germline CDR1 reads SQVTM; CDR2 reads ANQGSEA. CDR3 nucleotide sequence: TGCAGCGTAAATCAGGGGGCCGTTCGCACTGAAGCTTTCTTT. Amino acid sequence: CSVNQGAVRTEAFF.

This clone has at least ten counts. CDR3: CASSFGGGDTEAFF. The CDR3 coding sequence is TGTGCCAGCAGCTTTGGCGGGGGAGACACTGAAGCTTTCTTT. This chain connects TRBV7-9 to TRBJ1-1, with TRBD1 as a possible D gene (5 bases). V was pared by 3 bases and J by 3 bases, with 11 bases between. This CDR3 spans 14 amino acids. Germline CDR1 reads SEHNR; CDR2 reads FQNEAQ (reference sequence). The variable domain in full, completed from reference TRBV7-9 and TRBJ1-1, reads DTGVSQNPRHKITKRGQNVTFRCDPISEHNRLYWYRQTLGQGPEFLTYFQNEAQLEKSRLLSDRFSAERPKGSFSTLEIQRTEQGDSAMYLCASSFGGGDTEAFFGQGTRLTVV.

This clone has ten or more counts. The chain couples TRBV28 to TRBJ1-5; a possible D gene is TRBD1 (6 bases). V lost 6 bases and J lost 7, with 16 bases in between. Germline V gene lookup returns CDR1 MDHEN and CDR2 SYDVKM. The CDR3 has 14 residues. The CDR3 is CASRRTEDRQPQHF. The CDR3 DNA follows: TGTGCCAGCAGAAGGACAGAGGATCGCCAGCCCCAGCATTTT.

The gene calls are TRBV18 and TRBJ1-2, with D possibly TRBD1 on 5 matching bases. This CDR3 comprises 15 residues. V shed 3 bases and J shed 6 bases, with 17 bases lying between them. Germline-derived CDR1 and CDR2 are KGHSH and LQKENI. This CDR3 is CASSPRRDGGDGYTF. CDR3 coding DNA: TGTGCCAGCTCACCCCGCCGGGACGGAGGAGATGGCTACACCTTC.

The gene calls are TRBV28 and TRBJ1-1; tentatively, D is TRBD1 (5 bases). The V end lost 6 bases, the J end lost 2 bases, and 16 bases lay between the germline ends. The CDR3 contains 15 residues. The germline gives CDR1 MDHEN, CDR2 SYDVKM. This CDR3 reads CASSLTVGSNTEAFF. The DNA for the CDR3 is TGTGCCAGCAGCCTGACAGTGGGGAGTAACACTGAAGCTTTCTTT.

This clone has at least ten counts. This chain uses TRBV25-1 with TRBJ2-7; D may be TRBD1 or TRBD2 (5 bases each). Trimming left V 1 base short and J 3 bases short, with 13 bases between. The V gene's germline CDR1 is MGHDK and CDR2 SYGVNS. The CDR3 totals 15 residues. The CDR3 DNA reads TGTGCCAGCAGTGAATCAGAGGGGAAGAGCTACGAGCAGTACGTC. Its protein is CASSESEGKSYEQYV.

This clone appeared a few times. The J gene is TRBJ1-1, the V gene TRBV7-2; no firm D call. The V end was cut by 4 bases, the J end by 3 bases, with 12 bases between. This CDR3 is 14 amino acids long. The germline V gene encodes CDR1 SGHTA and CDR2 FQGNSA. The CDR3 is CASSYQPSDTEAFF. CDR3 DNA: TGTGCCAGCAGCTACCAGCCTTCCGACACTGAAGCTTTCTTT.

This clone was recorded a few times. This chain joins TRBV4-2 and TRBJ1-1; 9 bases line up with TRBD1. Germline V gene sequence: CDR1 LGHNA, CDR2 YNFKEQ. The CDR3 contains 18 residues. After removal of 0 bases from V and 0 bases from J, the junction contained 8 bases not matched to a gene. The DNA of the CDR3 is TGTGCCAGCAGCCAAGACGGGACAGGGATAACGATGAACACTGAAGCTTTCTTT. Translating it yields CASSQDGTGITMNTEAFF.

This clone was detected ten times or more. The chain combines TRBV4-2 with TRBJ1-5; D unresolved. The CDR3 runs 14 residues. V was cut by 3 bases and J by 5 bases, with 11 bases left in between. Germline loops: CDR1 LGHNA, CDR2 YNFKEQ. CDR3 bases: TGTGCCAGCAGCCAGAGCTATCAGGATCAGCCCCAGCATTTT. Residues: CASSQSYQDQPQHF.

This clone was observed a handful of times. This chain joins TRBV19 and TRBJ2-2; D gene ambiguous. V lost 3 bases, J lost 4 bases, and 9 bases lay in between. CDR1 is LNHDA, CDR2 SQIVND, per germline (reference sequence). This CDR3 spans 14 amino acids. The DNA for the CDR3 is TGTGCCAGTAGTATTATGACACTCACCGGGGAGCTGTTTTTT. Translated: CASSIMTLTGELFF. The full variable domain, in which reference TRBV19 and TRBJ2-2 provide the parts outside the CDR3, is DGGITQSPKYLFRKEGQNVTLSCEQNLNHDAMYWYRQDPGQGLRLIYYSQIVNDFQKGDIAEGYSVSREKKESFPLTVTSAQKNPTAFYLCASSIMTLTGELFFGEGSRLTVL.

The chain links TRBV2 to TRBJ2-4; TRBD1 aligns across 8 bases. V shed 6 bases and J 8 bases; nucleotides not matched to a gene: 12. This CDR3 is built from 15 residues. Germline V gives CDR1 SNHLY, CDR2 FYNNEI. In DNA, the CDR3 is TGTGCCAGCAGATCGGAAGACAGGGGTAAATACATTCAGTACTTC. It is translated as CASRSEDRGKYIQYF. Drawing the rest from reference TRBV2 and TRBJ2-4, the complete variable domain is EPEVTQTPSHQVTQMGQEVILRCVPISNHLYFYWYRQILGQKVEFLVSFYNNEISEKSEIFDDQFSVERPDGSNFTLKIRSTKLEDSAMYFCASRSEDRGKYIQYFGAGTRLSVL.

This clone came up a few times. The J gene is TRBJ2-1, the V gene TRBV29-1, with a possible D match to TRBD1 (5 bases). Trimming cost V 6 bases and J 0 bases, with 21 bases left between them. The CDR3 covers 17 residues. The germline CDR1 and CDR2 sequences are SQVTM and ANQGSEA. The CDR3 DNA sequence: TGCAGCGTGGTAGTCAGGGCGACCCTTTCCTCCTACAATGAGCAGTTCTTC. This codes for CSVVVRATLSSYNEQFF.

CDR3 DNA: TGCGCCAGCAGCCAAGACTTAACCAGGGTAGAGCAGTACTTC. Translation gives CASSQDLTRVEQYF. The rearrangement joins TRBV4-1 to TRBJ2-7; weak D call: TRBD1 (5 bases). The germline CDR1 and CDR2 sequences are MGHRA and YSYEKL. V lost 0 bases, J lost 7 bases, and 13 bases lay in between. The CDR3 covers 14 residues.

This clone was counted many times. The gene calls are TRBV7-2 and TRBJ2-4, with no clear D. Per germline, CDR1 SGHTA and CDR2 FQGNSA. Trimming removed 5 bases at V and 5 bases at J, with 10 bases between. The CDR3 runs to 13 residues. The CDR3 region is CASSPMAENIQYF. In nucleotides, the CDR3 is TGTGCCAGCAGCCCGATGGCGGAAAACATTCAGTACTTC.

This clone was picked up many times. This chain joins TRBV7-2 and TRBJ2-7, with D tentatively TRBD1 (6 bases). V lost 0 bases to trimming and J lost 3 bases, with 12 bases between them. Germline CDR1 is SGHTA and CDR2 is FQGNSA. The CDR3 spans 15 residues. This CDR3 is CASSLAGTQYYEQYF. The CDR3 DNA follows: TGTGCCAGCAGCTTAGCCGGGACACAGTACTACGAGCAGTACTTC.

CDR3 sequence reads: CASRVSEQYF. In DNA form, the CDR3 reads TGTGCCAGCAGGGTGAGCGAGCAGTACTTC. The V and J genes are TRBV27 and TRBJ2-7, with D hard to call. V shed 6 bases and J shed 6 bases, with 6 bases lying between them. Germline CDR1 is MNHEY and CDR2 is SMNVEV (reference sequence). The CDR3 extends over 10 amino acids.

This rearrangement joins TRBV7-9 to TRBJ1-2, with D hard to call. The CDR3 is made up of 12 amino acids. V was pared by 2 bases and J by 5 bases, with 6 bases between. CDR1 is SEHNR and CDR2 is FQNEAQ in the germline V gene (reference sequence). In DNA, the CDR3 is TGTGCCAGCAGCTTAAATGATTATGGCTACACCTTC. Translating gives CASSLNDYGYTF.

V is TRBV7-8 and J is TRBJ2-1; 7 bases match TRBD2. Germline assignment: CDR1 SGHVS and CDR2 FQNEAQ. V was pared by 5 bases and J by 1 base, with 5 bases of the junction left unmatched. The CDR3 runs 15 residues. The CDR3 protein is CASSLSGSSYNEQFF. CDR3 DNA: TGTGCCAGCAGCCTTAGCGGGTCTTCCTACAATGAGCAGTTCTTC. The full variable domain, with the rest looked up from reference TRBV7-8 and TRBJ2-1, is GAGVSQSPRYKVAKRGQDVALRCDPISGHVSLFWYQQALGQGPEFLTYFQNEAQLDKSGLPSDRFFAERPEGSVSTLKIQRTQQEDSAVYLCASSLSGSSYNEQFFGPGTRLTVL.

This chain uses TRBV6-5 with TRBJ1-1, with 10 positions matching TRBD1. This CDR3 spans 14 amino acids. Germline CDR1 MNHEY, CDR2 SVGAGI. V dropped 3 bases and J dropped 7; count of bases not matched to a gene: 5. The CDR3 loop is CASSYGGTGVEAFF. CDR3 nucleotide sequence: TGTGCCAGCAGTTATGGAGGGACAGGGGTTGAAGCTTTCTTT.

This rearrangement joins TRBV9 to TRBJ2-7; D is unresolved. Per germline, CDR1 SGDLS and CDR2 YYNGEE. This CDR3 comprises 16 residues. Trimming shortened V by 0 bases and J by 2 bases, and 15 bases separated the two germline ends. The CDR3 loop reads CASSVGDGELPYEQYF. Here the CDR3 DNA reads TGTGCCAGCAGCGTAGGGGATGGGGAACTCCCCTACGAGCAGTACTTC.